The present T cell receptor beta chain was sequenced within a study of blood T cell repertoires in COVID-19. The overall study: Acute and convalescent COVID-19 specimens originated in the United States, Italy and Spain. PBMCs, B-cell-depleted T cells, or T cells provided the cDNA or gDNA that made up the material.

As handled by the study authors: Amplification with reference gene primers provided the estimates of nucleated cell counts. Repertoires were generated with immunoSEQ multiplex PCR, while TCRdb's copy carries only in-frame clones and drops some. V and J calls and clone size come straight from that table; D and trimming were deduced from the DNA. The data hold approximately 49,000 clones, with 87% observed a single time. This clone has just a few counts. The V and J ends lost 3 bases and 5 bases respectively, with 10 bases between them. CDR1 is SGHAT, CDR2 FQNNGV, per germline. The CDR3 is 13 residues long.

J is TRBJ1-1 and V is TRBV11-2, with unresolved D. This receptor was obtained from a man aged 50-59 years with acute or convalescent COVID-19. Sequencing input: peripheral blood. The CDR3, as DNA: TGTGCCAGCAGCTTGTCGGAGGAAACTGAAGCTTTCTTT. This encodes CASSLSEETEAFF.